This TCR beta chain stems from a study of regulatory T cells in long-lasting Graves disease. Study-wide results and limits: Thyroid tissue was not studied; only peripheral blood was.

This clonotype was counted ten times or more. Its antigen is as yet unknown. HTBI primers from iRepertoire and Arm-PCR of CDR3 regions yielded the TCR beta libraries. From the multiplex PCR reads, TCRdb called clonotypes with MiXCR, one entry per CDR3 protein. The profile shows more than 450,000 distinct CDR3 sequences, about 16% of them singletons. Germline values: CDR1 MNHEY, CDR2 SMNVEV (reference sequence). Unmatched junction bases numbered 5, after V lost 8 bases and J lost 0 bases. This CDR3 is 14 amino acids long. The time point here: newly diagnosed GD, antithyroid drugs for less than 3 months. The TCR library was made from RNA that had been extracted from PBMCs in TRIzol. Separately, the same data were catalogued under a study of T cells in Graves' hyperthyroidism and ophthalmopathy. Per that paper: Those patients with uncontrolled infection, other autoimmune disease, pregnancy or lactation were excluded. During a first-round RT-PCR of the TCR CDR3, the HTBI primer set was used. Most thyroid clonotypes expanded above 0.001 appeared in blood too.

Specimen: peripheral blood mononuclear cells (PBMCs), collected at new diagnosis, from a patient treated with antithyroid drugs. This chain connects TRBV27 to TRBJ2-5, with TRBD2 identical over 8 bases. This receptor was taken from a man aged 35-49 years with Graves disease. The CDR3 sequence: CASGGGRYQETQYF. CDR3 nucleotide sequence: TGTGCCAGCGGCGGCGGGAGGTACCAAGAGACCCAGTACTTC.